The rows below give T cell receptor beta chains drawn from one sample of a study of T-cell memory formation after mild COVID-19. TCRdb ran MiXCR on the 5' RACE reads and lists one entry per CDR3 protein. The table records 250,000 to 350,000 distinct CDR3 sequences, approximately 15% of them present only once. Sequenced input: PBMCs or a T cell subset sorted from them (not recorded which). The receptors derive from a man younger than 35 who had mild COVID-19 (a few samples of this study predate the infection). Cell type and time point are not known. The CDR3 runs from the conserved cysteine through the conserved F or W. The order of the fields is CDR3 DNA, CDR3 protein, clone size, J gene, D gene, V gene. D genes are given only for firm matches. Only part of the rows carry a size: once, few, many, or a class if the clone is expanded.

TGTGCCAGCAGCCAAGAGACCCAGTACTTC,CASSQETQYF,many,TRBJ2-5,.,TRBV3-1
TGTGCCATCAGCGAGTCAGTGGGACTAGCGACCGGGGAGCTGTTTTTT,CAISESVGLATGELFF,few,TRBJ2-2,TRBD2,TRBV10-3
TGTGCCAGCAGTTTTGGGACTGGCGAGCAGTACTTC,CASSFGTGEQYF,few,TRBJ2-7,.,TRBV6-5
TGTGCCAGCAGTCCCGGGGCCCCAACCAAAAACATTCAGTACTTC,CASSPGAPTKNIQYF,.,TRBJ2-4,.,TRBV28
TGTGCCAGCAGCCCAAGCGGACAGCCCTCTGGAAACACTATATATTTT,CASSPSGQPSGNTIYF,once,TRBJ1-3,.,TRBV9
TGTGCCAGCAGGGATTCCCAGGAGTTTTATCAGCCCCAGCATTTT,CASRDSQEFYQPQHF,.,TRBJ1-5,.,TRBV2
TGCGCCAGCAGCCAAGTTGGGACAGGGAAGAGTACGCAGTATTTT,CASSQVGTGKSTQYF,.,TRBJ2-3,TRBD1,TRBV4-3
TGTGCCAGCAGCTTCCGACCGGACTCCTCCTACAATGAGCAGTTCTTC,CASSFRPDSSYNEQFF,many,TRBJ2-1,.,TRBV11-2
TGCGCCAGCAGCTTGGTAGCGGGGGATTACACCGGGGAGCTGTTTTTT,CASSLVAGDYTGELFF,.,TRBJ2-2,TRBD2,TRBV5-1
TGTGCCAGCAGCCCCCGGGACGGTGAGCAGTTCTTC,CASSPRDGEQFF,.,TRBJ2-1,.,TRBV7-2
TGTGCCAGCAGCCACGAGGGACGAGGCAATCAGCCCCAGCATTTT,CASSHEGRGNQPQHF,few,TRBJ1-5,.,TRBV27
TGTGCCAGCAGCTCCGAGTCAGCGGGGGGTGGCAATGAGCAGTTCTTC,CASSSESAGGGNEQFF,few,TRBJ2-1,TRBD2,TRBV9
TGTGCCAGCAGCTTAGGAGGGACAGGGGAAGGTGGCTACACCTTC,CASSLGGTGEGGYTF,many,TRBJ1-2,TRBD1,TRBV7-9
TGCAGTGCCCAAAGAGCCAGCGAAAATCAGCCCCAGCATTTT,CSAQRASENQPQHF,.,TRBJ1-5,.,TRBV20-1
TGTGCCAGCAGTTTTATGCAGGGTTATTCACCCCTCCACTTT,CASSFMQGYSPLHF,.,TRBJ1-6,.,TRBV28
TGTGCCAGCAGCTCAGATACCGGGGAGCTGTTTTTT,CASSSDTGELFF,many,TRBJ2-2,.,TRBV7-8
TGTGCCAGCAGCCGAGGGGACCGCATTGAGCAGTTCTTC,CASSRGDRIEQFF,many,TRBJ2-1,.,TRBV7-9
TGTGCCAGCAGCGGGGGCAATGAGCAGTTCTTC,CASSGGNEQFF,many,TRBJ2-1,.,TRBV9
TGTGCCAGCAGCTTAGGGACGGTCCCAGGCTCCTACAATGAGCAGTTCTTC,CASSLGTVPGSYNEQFF,few,TRBJ2-1,.,TRBV7-8
TGTGCCAGCAGCTTAGCGCTAGCGGGGGGTGCAGAGACCCAGTACTTC,CASSLALAGGAETQYF,few,TRBJ2-5,TRBD2,TRBV11-2
TGTGCCAGCGGGGTTGGAATCTCTGGGGCCAACGTCCTGACTTTC,CASGVGISGANVLTF,few,TRBJ2-6,.,TRBV28
TGTGCCAGCAGTGAAATGGGGGGGGCGGATGGCGGGGAGCTGTTTTTT,CASSEMGGADGGELFF,.,TRBJ2-2,.,TRBV6-1
TGTGCCAGCAGCCAAGACGGGACAACGGGCTTCTATGGCTACACCTTC,CASSQDGTTGFYGYTF,many,TRBJ1-2,.,TRBV6-2/TRBV6-3
TGCGCCAGCGACTCGGATCGAAGGGATGAGCAGTACTTC,CASDSDRRDEQYF,once,TRBJ2-7,.,TRBV5-1
TGTGCCAGCAGCTTAAGGGGAAGGAATGAAAAACTGTTTTTT,CASSLRGRNEKLFF,few,TRBJ1-4,.,TRBV7-8
TGTGCCAGCAGCTCCGATATTGAGACAGGGGGAAAACTGTTTTTT,CASSSDIETGGKLFF,few,TRBJ1-4,TRBD1,TRBV7-6
TGTGCCAGCAGCTTGTTCGCCCCCGGGACAGGGGATGGAGAGACCCAGTACTTC,CASSLFAPGTGDGETQYF,few,TRBJ2-5,TRBD1,TRBV7-7
TGTGCCAGTAGTGGTTATGAGGGGCGGAAACTGTTTTTT,CASSGYEGRKLFF,few,TRBJ1-4,.,TRBV19
TGCAGTGCTAGAGAGCGCTCTGGAAACACCATATATTTT,CSARERSGNTIYF,few,TRBJ1-3,.,TRBV20-1
TGTGCCAGCAGTCCCCGGACTAGCGGGGGATACACAGATACGCAGTATTTT,CASSPRTSGGYTDTQYF,.,TRBJ2-3,TRBD2,TRBV7-8
TGTGCCAGCAGCCCGACGAGGGGGTTGACTGAAGCTTTCTTT,CASSPTRGLTEAFF,.,TRBJ1-1,.,TRBV6-5
TGTGCCAGCGAGTGGGGGGGCCGGGCAGATACGCAGTATTTT,CASEWGGRADTQYF,few,TRBJ2-3,.,TRBV25-1
TGTGCCAGCAGCTTGTGGGGAAGCTCCTACGAGCAGTACTTC,CASSLWGSSYEQYF,few,TRBJ2-7,.,TRBV5-6